A selection of T cell receptor beta chains follows, all from one sample in a study of shared clonotypes between healthy human individuals. Sequencing used immunoSEQ multiplex PCR; TCRdb keeps in-frame clones, though not all of them. Of around 2.1 million clones listed, roughly 91% are singletons. Sequencing was performed on naive CD8+ T cells from PBMCs. These receptors all come from a man aged 18 to 30 in good health. Some clones in this sample may be carry-over from other donors' samples. CDR3s include the opening cysteine and the closing phenylalanine or tryptophan. Fields, in order: clone size, V gene, J gene, D gene, CDR3 protein, CDR3 DNA. A D gene is named only where the DNA matches it firmly. Size tells how often a clone was seen (once, few, many) or the class of an expanded clone, and some rows leave it out.

>NA|TRBV20-1|TRBJ2-5|NA
CSARYGETQYF
TGCAGTGCTAGATATGGGGAGACCCAGTACTTC
>NA|TRBV28|TRBJ2-3|TRBD1
CASSFRQGIFTDTQYF
TGTGCCAGCAGTTTCCGACAGGGGATCTTCACAGATACGCAGTATTTT
>few|TRBV27|TRBJ1-5|NA
CASRGGNQPQHF
TGTGCCAGCAGGGGTGGCAATCAGCCCCAGCATTTT
>NA|TRBV5-4|TRBJ2-7|TRBD2
CASSERPGLAGLSRYEQYF
TGTGCCAGCAGCGAACGGCCGGGACTAGCGGGATTAAGTCGCTACGAGCAGTACTTC
>NA|TRBV27|TRBJ2-1|NA
CASSFTPRWGQFF
TGTGCCAGCAGTTTCACTCCCCGGTGGGGGCAGTTCTTC
>NA|TRBV29-1|TRBJ2-1|NA
CSLGVAYNEQFF
TGCAGCCTAGGGGTGGCCTACAATGAGCAGTTCTTC
>NA|TRBV7-2|TRBJ2-7|NA
CASSLVRTDRFYEQYF
TGTGCCAGCAGCTTAGTACGGACGGACCGTTTCTACGAGCAGTACTTC
>NA|TRBV4-1|TRBJ2-7|NA
CASSQGVVRGHEQYF
TGCGCCAGCAGCCAAGGGGTGGTCCGGGGACACGAGCAGTACTTC
>NA|TRBV29-1|TRBJ1-1|NA
CSDVRPTEAFF
TGCAGCGACGTCAGGCCCACTGAAGCTTTCTTT
>once|TRBV27|TRBJ1-5|NA
CASSLSGRGQPQHF
TGTGCCAGCAGTTTATCAGGGCGCGGTCAGCCCCAGCATTTT
>NA|TRBV6-5|TRBJ2-2|NA
CASSYGQGLNTGELFF
TGTGCCAGCAGTTACGGGCAGGGTTTGAACACCGGGGAGCTGTTTTTT
>NA|TRBV7-9|TRBJ2-5|NA
CASSGWGETQYF
TGTGCCAGCAGTGGTTGGGGGGAGACCCAGTACTTC
>once|TRBV27|TRBJ1-2|TRBD1
CASSTGGFYGYTF
TGTGCCAGCAGTACAGGGGGCTTCTATGGCTACACCTTC
>NA|TRBV7-9|TRBJ2-2|NA
CASSVVGTGELFF
TGTGCCAGCAGCGTCGTGGGCACCGGGGAGCTGTTTTTT
>NA|TRBV10-1|TRBJ2-7|TRBD2
CASSETAGASEQYF
TGCGCCAGCAGTGAGACCGCGGGAGCAAGCGAGCAGTACTTC
>NA|TRBV28|TRBJ2-1|NA
CASSFVGGDNEQFF
TGTGCCAGCAGTTTCGTCGGAGGGGACAATGAGCAGTTCTTC
>NA|TRBV19|TRBJ1-5|NA
CASSMAGYSNQPQHF
TGTGCCAGTAGTATGGCAGGTTATAGCAATCAGCCCCAGCATTTT
>NA|TRBV11-2|TRBJ2-1|NA
CASSLEGGGFFTYNEQFF
TGTGCCAGCAGCTTAGAGGGAGGGGGCTTCTTTACCTACAATGAGCAGTTCTTC
>once|TRBV9|TRBJ2-3|TRBD2
CASSGLAGTDTQYF
TGTGCCAGCAGCGGACTAGCGGGTACAGATACGCAGTATTTT
>NA|TRBV7-9|TRBJ2-7|NA
CASIGTGPRSYEQYF
TGTGCCAGCATTGGGACGGGCCCTCGTTCCTACGAGCAGTACTTC
>NA|TRBV19|TRBJ2-1|NA
CASSPYFGAIEQFF
TGTGCCAGTAGCCCGTACTTTGGGGCCATTGAGCAGTTCTTC
>NA|TRBV27|TRBJ2-3|NA
CASSAQGNTQYF
TGTGCCAGCAGTGCACAGGGAAATACGCAGTATTTT
>NA|TRBV6-6|TRBJ1-2|NA
CASSSAAGHNYGYTF
TGTGCCAGCAGTTCGGCCGCGGGGCATAACTATGGCTACACCTTC
>NA|TRBV7-9|TRBJ2-7|TRBD2
CASSLEGLAAYEQYF
TGTGCCAGCAGCTTAGAAGGTCTAGCGGCCTACGAGCAGTACTTC
>NA|TRBV27|TRBJ2-1|TRBD1
CASSDSGQYNEQFF
TGTGCCAGCAGTGACTCGGGACAGTACAATGAGCAGTTCTTC
>NA|TRBV11-2|TRBJ2-7|NA
CASSLGGLAYEQYF
TGTGCCAGCAGCTTAGGGGGACTTGCCTACGAGCAGTACTTC
>NA|TRBV29-1|TRBJ2-2|TRBD2
CSASSGSTGELFF
TGCAGCGCGTCCAGCGGGAGCACCGGGGAGCTGTTTTTT
>NA|TRBV5-5|TRBJ2-6|NA
CASSLFRAGANVLTF
TGTGCCAGCAGCTTGTTCAGGGCTGGGGCCAACGTCCTGACTTTC
>NA|TRBV5-4|TRBJ2-7|NA
CASSLGSSYEQYF
TGTGCCAGCAGCTTGGGCAGCTCCTACGAGCAGTACTTC
>NA|TRBV4-1|TRBJ1-1|NA
CASSQVEGTNGAFF
TGCGCCAGCAGCCAAGTGGAGGGGACCAACGGGGCTTTCTTT
>NA|TRBV5-1|TRBJ2-5|TRBD2
CASSFLAGVEETQYF
TGCGCCAGCAGTTTTTTAGCGGGAGTCGAAGAGACCCAGTACTTC
>NA|TRBV7-9|TRBJ2-7|TRBD2
CASSLDRAGAYEQYF
TGTGCCAGCAGCTTAGATCGGGCGGGGGCCTACGAGCAGTACTTC
>NA|TRBV29-1|TRBJ1-4|NA
CSVESQRGEFATNEKLFF
TGCAGCGTTGAATCGCAGAGGGGGGAGTTTGCAACTAATGAAAAACTGTTTTTT
>NA|TRBV28|TRBJ1-2|NA
CARGAQATNYGYTF
TGTGCCAGAGGGGCTCAAGCCACTAACTATGGCTACACCTTC
>once|TRBV9|TRBJ2-7|NA
CASSVDSAGRGGEQYF
TGTGCCAGCAGCGTAGATAGCGCGGGCAGGGGAGGCGAGCAGTACTTC
>NA|TRBV11-3|TRBJ1-1|NA
CASSLAGAGNTEAFF
TGTGCCAGCAGCTTAGCAGGGGCTGGGAACACTGAAGCTTTCTTT
>NA|TRBV27|TRBJ2-7|TRBD2
CASSALAGGLTYEQYF
TGTGCCAGCAGTGCTCTAGCGGGAGGGCTAACCTACGAGCAGTACTTC
>NA|TRBV4-3|TRBJ1-3|TRBD1
CASSAGTASSGNTIYF
TGCGCCAGCTCCGCAGGGACAGCCTCCTCTGGAAACACCATATATTTT
>NA|TRBV19|TRBJ2-7|NA
CASSTLTAEAYEQYF
TGTGCCAGTAGTACACTGACCGCCGAAGCCTACGAGCAGTACTTC
>NA|TRBV27|TRBJ2-1|TRBD2
CASSRSWGLAVNEQFF
TGTGCCAGCAGTAGATCGTGGGGACTAGCGGTTAATGAGCAGTTCTTC